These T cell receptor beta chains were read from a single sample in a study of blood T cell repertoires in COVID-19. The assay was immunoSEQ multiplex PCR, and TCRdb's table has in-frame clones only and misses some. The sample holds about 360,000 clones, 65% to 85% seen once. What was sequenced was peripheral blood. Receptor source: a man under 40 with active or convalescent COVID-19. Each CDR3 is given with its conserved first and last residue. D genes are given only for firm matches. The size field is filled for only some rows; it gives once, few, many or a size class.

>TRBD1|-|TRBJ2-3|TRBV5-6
TGTGCCAGCACTCCTCCCGGGACAGGCGCCCGAGATACGCAGTATTTT
CASTPPGTGARDTQYF
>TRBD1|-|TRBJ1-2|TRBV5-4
TGTGCCAGCAGCTCCCCCGGGACAGGGAACTATGGCTACACCTTC
CASSSPGTGNYGYTF
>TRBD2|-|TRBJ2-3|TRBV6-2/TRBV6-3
TGTGCCAGCAGCTCCGGACTAGTCACAGATACGCAGTATTTT
CASSSGLVTDTQYF
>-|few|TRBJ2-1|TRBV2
TGTGCCAGCAGTGTTCTAGGAGCCTACAATGAGCAGTTCTTC
CASSVLGAYNEQFF
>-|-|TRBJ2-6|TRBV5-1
TGCGCCAGCAGCGCCGGCTCTGGGGCCAACGTCCTGACTTTC
CASSAGSGANVLTF
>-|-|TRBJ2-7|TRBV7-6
TGTGCCAGCAGCTTAGATAGGGGGGAGCAGTACTTC
CASSLDRGEQYF
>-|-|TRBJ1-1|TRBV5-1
TGCGCCAGCAACTCGGCGGTGAACACTGAAGCTTTCTTT
CASNSAVNTEAFF
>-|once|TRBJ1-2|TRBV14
TGTGCCAGCAGCCAACTGCGGGGACCTACTTCCAACTATGGCTACACCTTC
CASSQLRGPTSNYGYTF
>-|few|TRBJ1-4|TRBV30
TGTGCCTGGAGCTTCGAGACTAATGAAAAACTGTTTTTT
CAWSFETNEKLFF
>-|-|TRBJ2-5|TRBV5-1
TGCGCCAGCAGCACGGGACAAGGGGGACAAGAGACCCAGTACTTC
CASSTGQGGQETQYF
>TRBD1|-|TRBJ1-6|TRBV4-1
TGCGCCAGCAGCCCGGACAGGGGGCAGGATTCACCCCTCCACTTT
CASSPDRGQDSPLHF
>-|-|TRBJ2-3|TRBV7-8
TGTGCCAGCAGCCGAGGGGCCCTCACAGATACGCAGTATTTT
CASSRGALTDTQYF
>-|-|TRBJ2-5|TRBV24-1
TGTGCCACCAGTGCCCCGAGGCCTTTCGAGGAGACCCAGTACTTC
CATSAPRPFEETQYF
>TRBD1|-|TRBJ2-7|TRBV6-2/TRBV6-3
TGTGCCAGCAGCCCGGGACAGATCTACGAGCAGTACTTC
CASSPGQIYEQYF
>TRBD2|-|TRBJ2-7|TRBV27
TGTGCCACCGGCGGGGGGCCTCCCTACGAGCAGTACTTC
CATGGGPPYEQYF
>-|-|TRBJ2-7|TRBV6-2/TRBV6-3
TGTGCCAGCAGCGGGACTTTCGGGCACGAGCAGTACTTC
CASSGTFGHEQYF
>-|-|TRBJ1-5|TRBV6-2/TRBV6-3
TGTGCCAGCAGCTCTGGGGGCTGGGAGCCCCAGCATTTT
CASSSGGWEPQHF
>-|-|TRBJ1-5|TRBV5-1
TGCGCCAGCAGCTTGAGTCTAAATCAGCCCCAGCATTTT
CASSLSLNQPQHF
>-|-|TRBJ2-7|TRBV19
TGTGCCAGCAAGACAGTCCAGAGCTCCTACGAGCAGTACTTC
CASKTVQSSYEQYF
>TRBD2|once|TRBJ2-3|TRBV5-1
TGCGCCAGCAGCGGCGGACTAGCGGGTACAGATACGCAGTATTTT
CASSGGLAGTDTQYF
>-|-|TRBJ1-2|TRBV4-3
TGCGCCAGCAGCGATACGGGGGATGGATTGAGAGGCTACACCTTC
CASSDTGDGLRGYTF
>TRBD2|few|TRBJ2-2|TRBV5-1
TGCGCCAGCAGCCCCGGACTAGCGGGGGACACGAACACCGGGGAGCTGTTTTTT
CASSPGLAGDTNTGELFF
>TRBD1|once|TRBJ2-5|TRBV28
TGTGCCAGCACTAGCCAGGGGGAAGAGACCCAGTACTTC
CASTSQGEETQYF
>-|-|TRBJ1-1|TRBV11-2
TGTGCCAGCAGCTTAGATTTCCGCACTGAAGCTTTCTTT
CASSLDFRTEAFF
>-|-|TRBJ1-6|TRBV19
TGTGCCAGTAGCCCACAGTTTCAGTCCTATAATTCACCCCTCCACTTT
CASSPQFQSYNSPLHF
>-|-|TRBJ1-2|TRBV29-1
TGCAGCGGCGGGGGGGAAAGGGGCTATGGCTACACCTTC
CSGGGERGYGYTF
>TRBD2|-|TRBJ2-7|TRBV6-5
TGTGCCAGCAGTCTGACTAGCGGGAGAGACTACGAGCAGTACTTC
CASSLTSGRDYEQYF
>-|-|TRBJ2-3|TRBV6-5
TGTGCCACAAGGGGGGGGGCAACAGATACGCAGTATTTT
CATRGGATDTQYF
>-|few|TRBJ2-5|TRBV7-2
TGTGCCAGCAGCTCAGGGGAGACCCAGTACTTC
CASSSGETQYF
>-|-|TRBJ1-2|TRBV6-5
TGTGCCAGCAGGAGCGCCTCAAGCGCTGGCTACACCTTC
CASRSASSAGYTF
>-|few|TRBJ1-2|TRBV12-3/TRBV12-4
TGTGCCAGCAGCCCTTCAGGAGGCTACACCTTC
CASSPSGGYTF
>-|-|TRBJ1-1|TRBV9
TGTGCCAGCAGCGGTCTTTTGAACACTGAAGCTTTCTTT
CASSGLLNTEAFF